Presented here are 8 T cell receptor beta chains from one specimen sequenced in a study of blood T cell repertoires in COVID-19. Measured with immunoSEQ multiplex PCR; TCRdb has only the in-frame clones, and not every one. The profile shows around 47,000 clones, roughly 80% of them singletons. Sequenced sample: peripheral blood. These receptors originate from a human donor in a cohort sampled during active COVID-19.

The chain is built from TRBV11-2 and TRBJ1-1; 9 bases line up with TRBD1. CDR3 size: 15 residues. The germline V gene encodes CDR1 SGHAT and CDR2 FQNNGV. V was clipped by 1 base and J by 2 bases; unmatched bases: 2. The CDR3 bases are TGTGCCAGCAGCTTAGGGACAGGGGTTAACACTGAAGCTTTCTTT. This sequence encodes CASSLGTGVNTEAFF.

In DNA, the CDR3 is TGTGCCAGCAGCCAATTCAGGGGACCCTACGAGCAGTACTTC. Translated, it gives CASSQFRGPYEQYF. V gene TRBV3-1 (or the pseudogene TRBV3-2) combines with J gene TRBJ2-7; tentative D call: TRBD1 (6 bases). Germline assignment: CDR1 LGHDT and CDR2 YNNKEL (reference sequence). With 2 bases removed from V and 2 bases from J, the gap between germline ends came to 10 bases. The CDR3 contains 14 residues.

Details on this clone: This may be a read error, as it is one base from a much larger clone. The same CDR3 also results from other DNA sequences found in this sample. The DNA of the CDR3 is TGTGCCAGCAGCTTAGATGGTAGCGGGGGTGGAGAGACCCAGTACTTC. It translates to CASSLDGSGGGETQYF. The chain combines TRBV7-6 with TRBJ2-5; 9 bases align to TRBD2. This CDR3 is built from 16 residues. Unmatched junction bases numbered 7, after V lost 1 base and J lost 4 bases. Per germline, CDR1 SGHVS and CDR2 FNYEAQ.

V gene TRBV27 combines with J gene TRBJ1-3; TRBD1 agrees at 7 bases. The CDR3 runs to 15 residues. Germline V lookup: CDR1 MNHEY, CDR2 SMNVEV (reference sequence). J lost 2 bases, V lost 1 base, and 2 bases had no gene match. CDR3 loop: CASSLYTGAGNTIYF. The CDR3 DNA is TGTGCCAGCAGTTTATACACAGGGGCTGGAAACACCATATATTTT.

The V call is TRBV6-4, the J call TRBJ2-1; 7 nucleotides agree with TRBD1. Germline V lookup: CDR1 MRHNA, CDR2 SNTAGT. The V segment lost 5 bases and the J segment 2 bases; nucleotides outside the gene matches: 6. The CDR3 extends over 15 amino acids. The CDR3 DNA is TGTGCCAGCAGTACGACAGGGTCACCCTACAATGAGCAGTTCTTC. Its translation is CASSTTGSPYNEQFF.

This clone turned up a few times. The chain has TRBV19 and TRBJ1-2, with 7 positions matching TRBD1. V shed 6 bases and J 10 bases; nucleotides not matched to a gene: 8. CDR1 and CDR2 from the germline V gene are LNHDA and SQIVND (reference sequence). The CDR3 length is 12 residues. CDR3 loop: CASSLGTDYYTF. CDR3 DNA: TGTGCCAGTAGCCTCGGGACAGATTACTACACCTTC.

This clone was recorded a few times. The chain recombines TRBV25-1 with TRBJ2-1; 9 positions agree with TRBD2. V lost 5 bases and J lost 8; bases outside the gene matches: 13. Germline values: CDR1 MGHDK, CDR2 SYGVNS. The CDR3 spans 16 residues. The chain's CDR3 is CASSTGPGLAMYEQFF. The CDR3 DNA is TGTGCCAGCAGTACGGGTCCGGGACTAGCTATGTATGAGCAGTTCTTC.

The sample holds a few counts of this clone. The chain recombines TRBV3-1 (or the pseudogene TRBV3-2) with TRBJ1-5, with 7 bases aligning to TRBD1. Germline V CDR1 and CDR2: LGHDT, YNNKEL (reference sequence). The CDR3 contains 17 residues. Germline trimming cut 0 bases from V and 2 bases from J; bases unmatched to any gene: 7. DNA for the CDR3: TGTGCCAGCAGCCAAGATGACAGGGTCGGAGGCAATCAGCCCCAGCATTTT. Translating it yields CASSQDDRVGGNQPQHF.